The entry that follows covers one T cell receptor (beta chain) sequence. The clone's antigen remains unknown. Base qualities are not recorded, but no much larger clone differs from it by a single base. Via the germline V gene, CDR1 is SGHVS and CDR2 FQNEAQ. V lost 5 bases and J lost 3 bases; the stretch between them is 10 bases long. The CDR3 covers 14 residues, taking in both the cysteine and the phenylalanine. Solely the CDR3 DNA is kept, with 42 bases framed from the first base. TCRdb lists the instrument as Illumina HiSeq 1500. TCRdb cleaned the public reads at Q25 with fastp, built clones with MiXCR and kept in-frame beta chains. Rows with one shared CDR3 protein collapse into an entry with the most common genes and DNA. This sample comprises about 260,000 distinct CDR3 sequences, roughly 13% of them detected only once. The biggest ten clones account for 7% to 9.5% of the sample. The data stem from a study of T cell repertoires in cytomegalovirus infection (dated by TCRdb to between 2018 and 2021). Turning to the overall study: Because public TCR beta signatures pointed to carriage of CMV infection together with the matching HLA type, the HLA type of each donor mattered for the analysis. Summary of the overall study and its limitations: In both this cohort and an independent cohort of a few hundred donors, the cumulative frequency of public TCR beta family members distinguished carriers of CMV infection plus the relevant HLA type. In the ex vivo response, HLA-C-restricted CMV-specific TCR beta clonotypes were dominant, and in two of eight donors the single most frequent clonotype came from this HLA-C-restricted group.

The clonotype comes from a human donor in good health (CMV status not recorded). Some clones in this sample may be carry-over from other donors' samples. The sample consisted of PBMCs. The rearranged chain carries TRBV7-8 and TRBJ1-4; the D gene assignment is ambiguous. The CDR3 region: CASSLTVSNEKLFF. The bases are TGTGCCAGCAGCCTAACGGTATCTAATGAAAAACTGTTTTTT.